The following is a TCR beta chain sequence with its context. Its antigen is as yet unknown. The V and J ends lost 6 bases and 0 bases, in that order; junction bases with no gene match: 9. Germline CDR1 and CDR2: DFQATT and SNEGSKA (reference sequence). This CDR3 is built from 16 residues. The data originate from a study of spatial heterogeneity in lung cancer. Study background: Sequencing covered available follow-up PBMC samples collected a median of about two years after resection.

TCRdb called the 5' RACE reads again in MiXCR, with one record for every CDR3 protein. The data show about 110,000 distinct CDR3 sequences, with roughly 10% seen just once and roughly 24% held by the top ten. Overall study results and limits: Ubiquitous expanded tumor TCRs surfaced in blood more at resection than they did at follow-up.

Described time point: blood at routine non-recurrence follow-up after resection. The sample in question was PBMCs, obtained at follow-up. This clonotype was obtained from a female donor with early-stage non-small cell lung cancer. The V and J genes are TRBV20-1 and TRBJ2-1, with TRBD1 matching 9 bases. Here the CDR3 reads CSARDRTGVSYNEQFF. CDR3 sequence (DNA): TGCAGTGCCCGAGATAGGACAGGGGTCTCCTACAATGAGCAGTTCTTC.